This entry describes one T cell receptor beta chain. Its antigen is still unknown. For repertoire sequencing, the TCR beta CDR3 regions were amplified from RNA transcripts. The first-round RT-PCR employed HTBI primers together with the Qiagen OneStep RT-PCR kit. A multiplex PCR was then performed as the second round. TCRdb used MiXCR to reprocess the multiplex PCR reads, holding one entry per CDR3 protein. This sample has about 370,000 distinct CDR3 sequences, with about 18% found just once. The sample originates from a study of Graves' ophthalmopathy and Graves' hyperthyroidism. CDR1 is SGHTA, CDR2 FQGTGA, per germline. V trimming: 5 bases; J trimming: 4 bases; junction bases outside the gene matches: 14. This CDR3 region has 17 residues. Study-wide points: Blood was where most expanded thyroid clonotypes above 0.001 frequency also turned up.

The gene calls are TRBV7-3 and TRBJ1-1; TRBD1 aligns across 9 bases. The sequencing input was peripheral blood. This clonotype was obtained from an adult woman with stable Graves' hyperthyroidism. This CDR3 reads CASSIGPGTGLGTEAFF. The CDR3 coding sequence is TGTGCCAGCAGCATAGGCCCCGGGACAGGGTTGGGCACTGAAGCTTTCTTT.